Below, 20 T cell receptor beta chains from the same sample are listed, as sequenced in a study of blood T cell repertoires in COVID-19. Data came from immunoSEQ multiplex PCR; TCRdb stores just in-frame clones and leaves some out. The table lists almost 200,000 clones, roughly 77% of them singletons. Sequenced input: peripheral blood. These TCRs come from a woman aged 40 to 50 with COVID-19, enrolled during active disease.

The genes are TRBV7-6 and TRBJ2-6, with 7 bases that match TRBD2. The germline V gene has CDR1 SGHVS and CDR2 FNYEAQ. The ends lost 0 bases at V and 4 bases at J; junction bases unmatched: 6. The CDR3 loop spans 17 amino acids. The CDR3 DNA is TGTGCCAGCAGCTTAGCGGGAGGGGCTGCCGGGGCCAACGTCCTGACTTTC. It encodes CASSLAGGAAGANVLTF.

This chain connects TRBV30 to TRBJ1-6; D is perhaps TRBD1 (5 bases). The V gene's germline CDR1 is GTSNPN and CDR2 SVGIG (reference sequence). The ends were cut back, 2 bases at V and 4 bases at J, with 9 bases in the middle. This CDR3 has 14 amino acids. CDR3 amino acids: CAWSPGQYNSPLHF. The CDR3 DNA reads TGTGCCTGGAGTCCCGGACAATATAATTCACCCCTCCACTTT.

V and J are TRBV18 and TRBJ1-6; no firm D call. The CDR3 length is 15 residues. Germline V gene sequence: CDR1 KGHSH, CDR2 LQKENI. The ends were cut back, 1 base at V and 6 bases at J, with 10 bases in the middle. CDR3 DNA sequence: TGTGCCAGCTCACCACAGGAGGGAGTTAATTCACCCCTCCACTTT. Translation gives CASSPQEGVNSPLHF.

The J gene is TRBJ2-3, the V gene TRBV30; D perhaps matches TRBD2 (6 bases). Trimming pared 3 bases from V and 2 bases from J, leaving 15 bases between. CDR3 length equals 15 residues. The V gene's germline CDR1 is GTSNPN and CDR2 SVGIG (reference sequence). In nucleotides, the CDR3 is TGTGCCTGGAGGGCCGGGAGCGGCCCCACAGATACGCAGTATTTT. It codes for CAWRAGSGPTDTQYF.

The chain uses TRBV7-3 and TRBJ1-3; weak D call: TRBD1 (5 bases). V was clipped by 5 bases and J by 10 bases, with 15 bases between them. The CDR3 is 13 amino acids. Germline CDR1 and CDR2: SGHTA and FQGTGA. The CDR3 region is CASSPGDGQTIYF. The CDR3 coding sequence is TGTGCCAGCAGCCCGGGGGACGGTCAAACCATATATTTT.

CDR3 nucleotide sequence: TGTGCCAGCAGGGGACTAGCGGGGGGGTGGATGCAGTTCTTC. It specifies CASRGLAGGWMQFF. The V and J genes are TRBV2 and TRBJ2-1; 16 bases are a match to TRBD2. Germline trimming cut 6 bases from V and 12 bases from J; bases unmatched to any gene: 5. The CDR3 has 14 residues. Germline assignment: CDR1 SNHLY and CDR2 FYNNEI.

The DNA for the CDR3 is TGTGCCAGCAGTTACTCTCCGACTAGCGGGGGACAGACGTTCTTC. Its protein is CASSYSPTSGGQTFF. The chain recombines TRBV6-2 or TRBV6-3 with TRBJ2-1, with TRBD2 identical over 12 bases. The V and J ends lost 0 bases and 15 bases, in that order; junction bases with no gene match: 9. Germline CDR1 is MNHEY and CDR2 is SVGEGT. The CDR3 is 15 residues long.

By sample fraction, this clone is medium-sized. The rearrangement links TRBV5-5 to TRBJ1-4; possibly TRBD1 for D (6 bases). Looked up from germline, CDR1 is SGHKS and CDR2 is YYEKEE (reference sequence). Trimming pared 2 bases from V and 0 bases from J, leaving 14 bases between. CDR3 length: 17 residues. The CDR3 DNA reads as TGTGCCAGCAGCTTACTGGGGGCAGCGACAACTAATGAAAAACTGTTTTTT. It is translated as CASSLLGAATTNEKLFF.

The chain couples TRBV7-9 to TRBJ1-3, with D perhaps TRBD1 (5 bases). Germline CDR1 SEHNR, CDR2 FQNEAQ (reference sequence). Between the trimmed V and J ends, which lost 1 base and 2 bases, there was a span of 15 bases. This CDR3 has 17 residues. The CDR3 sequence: CASSLGGGTLTGNTIYF. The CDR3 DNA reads TGTGCCAGCAGCTTAGGCGGCGGGACTCTGACTGGAAACACCATATATTTT.

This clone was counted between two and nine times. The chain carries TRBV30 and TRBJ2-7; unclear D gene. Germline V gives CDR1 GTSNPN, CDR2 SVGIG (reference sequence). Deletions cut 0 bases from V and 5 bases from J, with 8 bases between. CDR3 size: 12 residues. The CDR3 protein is CAWSVLSDEQYF. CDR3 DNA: TGTGCCTGGAGTGTACTCTCTGACGAGCAGTACTTC.

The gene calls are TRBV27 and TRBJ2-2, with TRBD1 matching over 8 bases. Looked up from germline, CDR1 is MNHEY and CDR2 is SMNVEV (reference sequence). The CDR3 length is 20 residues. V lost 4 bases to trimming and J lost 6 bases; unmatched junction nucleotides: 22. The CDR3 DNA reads TGTGCCAGCAGTTGGACAGGGTTCAACTCTACAAAAAAAGGACCCGGGGAGCTGTTTTTT. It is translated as CASSWTGFNSTKKGPGELFF.

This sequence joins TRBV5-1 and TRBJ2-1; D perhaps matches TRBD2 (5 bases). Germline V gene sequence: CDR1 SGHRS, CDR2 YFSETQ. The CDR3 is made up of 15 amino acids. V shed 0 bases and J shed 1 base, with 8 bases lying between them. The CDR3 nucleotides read TGCGCCAGCAGCTTGGGAGCGGTGTCCTACAATGAGCAGTTCTTC. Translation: CASSLGAVSYNEQFF.

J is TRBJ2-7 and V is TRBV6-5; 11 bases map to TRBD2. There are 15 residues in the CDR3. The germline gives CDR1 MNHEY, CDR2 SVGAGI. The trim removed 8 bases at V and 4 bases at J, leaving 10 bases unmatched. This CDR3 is CASRSTSGTSYEQYF. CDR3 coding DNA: TGTGCCAGCCGGTCGACTAGCGGGACTTCTTACGAGCAGTACTTC.

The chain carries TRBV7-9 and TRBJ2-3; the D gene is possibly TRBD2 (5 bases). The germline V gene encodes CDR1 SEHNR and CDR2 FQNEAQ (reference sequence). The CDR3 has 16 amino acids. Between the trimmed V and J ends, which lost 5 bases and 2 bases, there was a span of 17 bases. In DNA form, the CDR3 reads TGTGCCAGCAGCCCAACAAAAAGGACTTCCACAGATACGCAGTATTTT. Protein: CASSPTKRTSTDTQYF.

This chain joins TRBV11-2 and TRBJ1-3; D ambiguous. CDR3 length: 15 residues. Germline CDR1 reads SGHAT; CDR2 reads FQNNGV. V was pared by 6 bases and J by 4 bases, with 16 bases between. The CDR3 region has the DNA TGTGCCAGCAGTATTACGCGGGCCACGGGAAACACCATATATTTT. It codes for CASSITRATGNTIYF. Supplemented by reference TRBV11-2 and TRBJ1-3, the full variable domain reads EAGVAQSPRYKIIEKRQSVAFWCNPISGHATLYWYQQILGQGPKLLIQFQNNGVVDDSQLPKDRFSAERLKGVDSTLKIQPAKLEDSAVYLCASSITRATGNTIYFGEGSWLTVV.

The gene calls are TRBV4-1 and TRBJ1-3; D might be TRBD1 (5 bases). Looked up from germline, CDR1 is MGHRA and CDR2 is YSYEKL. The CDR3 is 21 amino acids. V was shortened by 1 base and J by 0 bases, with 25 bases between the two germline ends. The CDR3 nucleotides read TGCGCCAGCAGCCAAGTACTTCGGTCAGGGAGGCCCTCCGCCTCTGGAAACACCATATATTTT. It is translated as CASSQVLRSGRPSASGNTIYF.

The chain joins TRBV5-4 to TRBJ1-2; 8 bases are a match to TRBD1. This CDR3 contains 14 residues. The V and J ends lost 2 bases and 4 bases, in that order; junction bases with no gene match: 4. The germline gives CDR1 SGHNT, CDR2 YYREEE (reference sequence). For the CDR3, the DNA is TGTGCCAGCAGCTTCAGGGGGCTAGGCTATGGCTACACCTTC. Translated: CASSFRGLGYGYTF.

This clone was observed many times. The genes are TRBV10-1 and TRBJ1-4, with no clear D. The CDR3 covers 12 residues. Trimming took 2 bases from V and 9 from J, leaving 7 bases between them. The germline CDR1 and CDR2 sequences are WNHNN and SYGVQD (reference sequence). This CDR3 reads CASSEGTKKLFF. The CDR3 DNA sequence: TGCGCCAGCAGTGAGGGCACCAAAAAACTGTTTTTT.

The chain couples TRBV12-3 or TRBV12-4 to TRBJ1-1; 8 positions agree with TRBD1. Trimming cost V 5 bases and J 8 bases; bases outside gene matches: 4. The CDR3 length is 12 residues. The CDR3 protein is CASSIHRGEAFF. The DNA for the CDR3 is TGTGCCAGCAGTATCCACAGGGGGGAAGCTTTCTTT.

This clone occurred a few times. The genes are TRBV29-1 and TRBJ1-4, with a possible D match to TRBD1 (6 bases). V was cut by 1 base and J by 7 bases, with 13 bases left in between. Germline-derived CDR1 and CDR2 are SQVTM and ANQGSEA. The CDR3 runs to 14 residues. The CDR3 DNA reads TGCAGCGTTGAAGGCGACCAGGGGCGTGAAAAACTGTTTTTT. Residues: CSVEGDQGREKLFF.